This record covers a single TCR beta chain. Its antigen is not identified. This record belongs to a study of vaccination and CD4 T cells after COVID-19. Time point of the sample: late sampling 161 to 241 days after vaccination in a few convalescent patients. Treatment reported: roughly ten-day PBMC culture with coronavirus spike peptide pools or control peptides (ViraFEST assay). From germline, CDR1 is SGHTA and CDR2 FQGNSA. V trimming: 5 bases; J trimming: 0 bases; junction bases outside the gene matches: 5. The CDR3 runs to 15 residues. Cultured CD4+ T cell DNA was sequenced using the Oncomine TCR Beta short-read assay. After culture, CD4+ T cells served as the source for genomic DNA extraction. MiXCR, run by TCRdb on the PCR reads, gives a single entry per CDR3 protein. The table shows around 18,000 distinct CDR3 sequences, with approximately 56% occurring only once.

The chain employs TRBV7-2 and TRBJ2-3, with TRBD1 matching 7 bases. This specimen consisted of CD4+ T cells from blood, cultured in vitro, obtained about 7 months after SARS-CoV-2 vaccination. The receptor was derived from a human donor who had recovered from COVID-19. This chain's CDR3 is CASSMRGPSTDTQYF. The CDR3 DNA sequence: TGTGCCAGCAGCATGAGGGGGCCTAGCACAGATACGCAGTATTTT.